This TCR beta chain was found in a study of shared clonotypes between healthy human individuals. About the research overall: Donors, aged 18 to 49, were a couple of women and three men.

Of note for this clone: Antigen specificity is unknown.

Study-level results: Around 5% was the fraction of naive CD4 clonotypes found shared across a few donors.

Measured with immunoSEQ multiplex PCR; TCRdb has only the in-frame clones, and not every one. The sample yields under 550,000 clones, 90% to 96% seen once. The receptor comes from a woman in her twenties or thirties in good health. The specimen sequenced was naive CD4+ T cells sorted from blood. Sample subset: CD45RA+ positively selected.

Written as DNA, the CDR3 is TGCAGTGCCTCCGGGGGCGAGCAGTACTTC. This gives the protein CSASGGEQYF. J is TRBJ2-7 and V is TRBV20-1, with a tentative D call TRBD2 (6 bases). The CDR3 runs 10 residues. Trimming took 6 bases from V and 6 from J, leaving 9 bases between them. Germline CDR1 DFQATT, CDR2 SNEGSKA (reference sequence).